This T cell receptor beta chain was sequenced during a study of OX40 agonist ivuxolimab in advanced cancers. The CDR3 runs to 15 residues. The germline V and J ends were trimmed by 0 bases and 0 bases, with 4 bases remaining between them. Germline V CDR1 and CDR2: SGDLS, YYNGEE. Here immunoSEQ multiplex PCR was the method, and the copy in TCRdb shows in-frame clones only, minus some. The data hold about 62,000 clones, with roughly 89% observed a single time. The material sequenced was CD4+ or CD8+ T cells sorted from blood, taken in a trial of the OX40 agonist ivuxolimab. This chain joins TRBV9 and TRBJ2-6; D is unresolved. The sequence was obtained from an adult with an advanced solid tumor such as melanoma, head and neck, liver or kidney cancer. CDR3 nucleotide sequence: TGTGCCAGCAGCGTAGGGGGCTCTGGGGCCAACGTCCTGACTTTC. Amino acid sequence: CASSVGGSGANVLTF. The variable domain in full, completed from reference TRBV9 and TRBJ2-6, reads DSGVTQTPKHLITATGQRVTLRCSPRSGDLSVYWYQQSLDQGLQFLIQYYNGEERAKGNILERFSAQQFPDLHSELNLSSLELGDSALYFCASSVGGSGANVLTFGAGSRLTVL.